The T cell receptor beta chain described here comes from a study of neurological immune-mediated disorders. By 5'RACE with 10-nucleotide random UMIs, the cDNA was made. TCRdb redid the calling of the 5' RACE reads with MiXCR, one entry per CDR3 protein. Counted here are around 69,000 distinct CDR3 sequences, about a tenth occurring once; the ten biggest clones make up 9.5% to 10%. Germline CDR1 SQVTM, CDR2 ANQGSEA. The V and J ends lost 5 bases and 3 bases, in that order; junction bases with no gene match: 17. The CDR3 runs to 17 residues. Regarding the study as a whole: Among expanded clones, no CDR3 amino acid sequences were shared across subjects, a pattern suggesting private repertoires in all groups.

Sample time point: longitudinal time-point 1 (baseline). Volunteers attending a blood bank in Maryland, USA, served as healthy controls. With regard to this clonotype: Its antigen is unidentified.

The J gene is TRBJ1-1, the V gene TRBV29-1; 8 nucleotides match TRBD1. The material sequenced was PBMCs. This clonotype was sampled from a man aged 25 to 40 in good health. Here the CDR3 DNA reads TGCAGCGTTTTGCCAGGGGGCGAACTTGGCTTCGACACTGAAGCTTTCTTT. Its translation is CSVLPGGELGFDTEAFF. Combining the CDR3 with reference TRBV29-1 and TRBJ1-1 gives the whole variable domain SAVISQKPSRDICQRGTSLTIQCQVDSQVTMMFWYRQQPGQSLTLIATANQGSEATYESGFVIDKFPISRPNLTFSTLTVSNMSPEDSSIYLCSVLPGGELGFDTEAFFGQGTRLTVV.